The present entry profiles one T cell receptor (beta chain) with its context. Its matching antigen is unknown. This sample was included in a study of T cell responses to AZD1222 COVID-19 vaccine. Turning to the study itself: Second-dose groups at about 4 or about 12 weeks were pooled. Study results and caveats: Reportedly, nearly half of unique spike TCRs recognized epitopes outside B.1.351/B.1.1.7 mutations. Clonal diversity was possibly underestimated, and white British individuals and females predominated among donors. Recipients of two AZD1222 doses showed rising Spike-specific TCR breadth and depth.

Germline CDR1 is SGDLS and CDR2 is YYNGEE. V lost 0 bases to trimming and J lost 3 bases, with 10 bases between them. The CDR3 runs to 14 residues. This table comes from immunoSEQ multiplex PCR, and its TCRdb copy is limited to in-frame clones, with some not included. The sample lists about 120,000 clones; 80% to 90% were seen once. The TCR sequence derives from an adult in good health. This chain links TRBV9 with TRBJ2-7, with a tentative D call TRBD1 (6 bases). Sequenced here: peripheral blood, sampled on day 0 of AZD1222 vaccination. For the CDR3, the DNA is TGTGCCAGCAGCGTAGGGGACACAAACTACGAGCAGTACTTC. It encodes CASSVGDTNYEQYF.